The TCR beta chain described here comes from a study of CD8 T cells in ankylosing spondylitis (TCRdb year 2017). Notes on the research overall: The study profiled T cell receptor beta repertoires in healthy donors and ankylosing spondylitis patients to find disease-linked TCR variants. The full study cohort was made up of approximately 24 ankylosing spondylitis patients and approximately 100 healthy donors. Samples of peripheral blood were taken, and for ankylosing spondylitis patients, synovial fluid was collected as well. What the research found in general, with its limitations: The disease-linked clones showed a CD8+ phenotype and occurred at relatively low frequencies in peripheral blood. The disease-linked clones were reported as significantly enriched in matched synovial fluid samples from ankylosing spondylitis patients. Some of the motif variants had been reported before in the synovial fluid and blood of reactive arthritis patients, a finding that suggests common disease-initiation mechanisms. A TCR beta motif made up of several highly homologous amino acid variants appeared to be characteristic of blood from ankylosing spondylitis patients.

The CDR3 has 12 amino acids, counting the end cysteine and phenylalanine. Only the CDR3 DNA is retained, 36 bases long and in frame from the first base. Per the germline V gene, SGDLS is the CDR1 and YYNGEE is the CDR2. V gives up 0 bases and J gives up 4 bases, and the segment between their germline ends measures 4 bases. The data were produced on an Illumina HiSeq 2500. Quantitative 5'-RACE with molecular barcodes was used to prepare TCR beta libraries. The study's processing was this. Disease-linked TCR variants were identified with a new computational method built on a probabilistic model of VDJ rearrangement. TCRdb took the public reads, trimmed them with fastp at Q25, ran MiXCR for clone calling and kept in-frame beta chains. Here each entry gathers all rows of one CDR3 protein and keeps the most common genes and DNA. The authors' filters were not applied to this entry. This sample has 100,000 to 150,000 distinct CDR3 sequences in its table, and approximately 6.8% of those were observed once. The biggest ten clones account for 9.5% to 15% of the sample.

Ten or more counts support this clonotype. There is no known antigen for this receptor. No much larger clonotype is one base removed from it; base qualities were not supplied. The chain is assembled from TRBV9 and TRBJ1-1, with the D gene call left open. Sequencing was performed on blood, either unsorted or a sorted T cell fraction (not recorded which). The TCR comes from a male donor with ankylosing spondylitis or in good health (not recorded which). The DNA sequence is given as TGTGCCAGCAGCGTAGTCGGCACTGAAGCTTTCTTT. It translates as CASSVVGTEAFF.